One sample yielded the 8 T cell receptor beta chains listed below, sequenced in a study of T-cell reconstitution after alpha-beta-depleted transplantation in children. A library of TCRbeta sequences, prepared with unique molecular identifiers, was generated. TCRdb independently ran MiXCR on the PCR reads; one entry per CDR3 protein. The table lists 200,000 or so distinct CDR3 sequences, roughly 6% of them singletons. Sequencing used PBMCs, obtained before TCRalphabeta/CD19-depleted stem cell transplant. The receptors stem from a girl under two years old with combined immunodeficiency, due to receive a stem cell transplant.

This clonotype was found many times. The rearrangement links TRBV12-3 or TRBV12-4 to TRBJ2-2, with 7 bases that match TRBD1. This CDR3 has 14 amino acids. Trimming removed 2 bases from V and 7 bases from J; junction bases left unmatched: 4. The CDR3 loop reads CASSLKGAGGELFF. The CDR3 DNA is TGTGCCAGCAGTTTAAAGGGGGCAGGCGGGGAGCTGTTTTTT.

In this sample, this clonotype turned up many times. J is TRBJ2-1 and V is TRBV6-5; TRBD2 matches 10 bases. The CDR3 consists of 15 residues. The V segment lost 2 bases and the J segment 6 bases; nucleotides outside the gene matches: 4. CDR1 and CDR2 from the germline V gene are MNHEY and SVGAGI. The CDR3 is CASSYPGLATNEQFF. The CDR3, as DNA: TGTGCCAGCAGTTACCCGGGACTAGCGACCAATGAGCAGTTCTTC.

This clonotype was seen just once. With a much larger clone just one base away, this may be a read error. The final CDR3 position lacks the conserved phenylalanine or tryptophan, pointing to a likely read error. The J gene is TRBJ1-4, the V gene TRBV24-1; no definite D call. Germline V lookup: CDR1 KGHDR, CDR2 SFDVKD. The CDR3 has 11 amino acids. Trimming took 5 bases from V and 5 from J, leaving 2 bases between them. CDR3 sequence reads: CATSANEKLFY. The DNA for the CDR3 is TGTGCCACCAGTGCCAATGAAAAACTGTTTTAT.

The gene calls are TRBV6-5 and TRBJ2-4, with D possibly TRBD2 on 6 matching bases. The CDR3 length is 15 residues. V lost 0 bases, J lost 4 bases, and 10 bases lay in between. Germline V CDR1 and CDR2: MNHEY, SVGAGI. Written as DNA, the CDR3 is TGTGCCAGCAGTTACTCGCGGGGCGGGAAAAACATTCAGTACTTC. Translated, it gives CASSYSRGGKNIQYF.

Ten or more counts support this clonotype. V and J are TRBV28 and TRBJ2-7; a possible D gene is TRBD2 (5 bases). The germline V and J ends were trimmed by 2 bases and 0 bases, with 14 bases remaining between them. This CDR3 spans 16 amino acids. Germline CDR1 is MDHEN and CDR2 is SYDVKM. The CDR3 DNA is TGTGCCAGCAGTTTAGAGATTCAAAGCGGCTCCTACGAGCAGTACTTC. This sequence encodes CASSLEIQSGSYEQYF.

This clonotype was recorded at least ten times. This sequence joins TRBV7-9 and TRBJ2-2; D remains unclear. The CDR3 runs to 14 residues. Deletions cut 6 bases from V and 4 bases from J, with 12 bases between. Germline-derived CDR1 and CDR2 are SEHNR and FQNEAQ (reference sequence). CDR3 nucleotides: TGTGCCAGCAGTTCTTGGACGGGCACCGGGGAGCTGTTTTTT. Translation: CASSSWTGTGELFF.

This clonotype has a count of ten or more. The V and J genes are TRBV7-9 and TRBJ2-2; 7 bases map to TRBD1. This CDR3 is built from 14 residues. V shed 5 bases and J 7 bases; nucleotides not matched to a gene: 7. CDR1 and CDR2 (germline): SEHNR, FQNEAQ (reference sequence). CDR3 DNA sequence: TGTGCCAGCAGCCCACGGACAGGTCTCGGGGAGCTGTTTTTT. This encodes CASSPRTGLGELFF.

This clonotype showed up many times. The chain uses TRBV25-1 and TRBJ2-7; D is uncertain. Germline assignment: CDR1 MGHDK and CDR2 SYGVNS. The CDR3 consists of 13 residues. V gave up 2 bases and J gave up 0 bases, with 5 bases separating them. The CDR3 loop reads CASSEAVSYEQYF. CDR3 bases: TGTGCCAGCAGTGAAGCGGTCTCCTACGAGCAGTACTTC.